The 8 T cell receptor beta chains below all came from one sample that was sequenced in a study of shared clonotypes between healthy human individuals. Produced via immunoSEQ multiplex PCR; TCRdb's table is partial and in-frame only. The table lists about 590,000 clones, just under 97% of them singletons. Positively selected for CCR7, the CD45RO-negative cells used as naive CD8 cells excluded terminally differentiated effector memory CD45RA+ cells. Material: naive CD8+ T cells sorted from blood. The receptors originated from a woman aged 25-40 years in good health.

The V call is TRBV19, the J call TRBJ2-3, with TRBD2 identical over 10 bases. The CDR3 has 17 residues. The germline gives CDR1 LNHDA, CDR2 SQIVND (reference sequence). V lost 4 bases to trimming and J lost 2 bases; unmatched junction nucleotides: 9. CDR3 in DNA: TGTGCCAGTAGTAGTAAGGATCTAGCGGGAGACACAGATACGCAGTATTTT. As protein: CASSSKDLAGDTDTQYF.

The CDR3: CASSQLTGRTEAFF. In DNA, the CDR3 is TGCGCCAGCAGCCAACTGACAGGGAGGACTGAAGCTTTCTTT. The chain has TRBV4-1 and TRBJ1-1; 7 bases fit TRBD1. Germline CDR1 MGHRA, CDR2 YSYEKL. V was clipped by 2 bases and J by 5 bases; unmatched bases: 5. The CDR3 contains 14 residues.

This rearrangement joins TRBV28 to TRBJ2-3; D uncertain. The germline CDR1 and CDR2 sequences are MDHEN and SYDVKM. V was clipped by 6 bases and J by 4 bases, with 14 bases between them. This CDR3 contains 14 residues. The CDR3 sequence is CASSITPEADTQYF. The CDR3 nucleotides read TGTGCCAGCAGCATTACGCCCGAGGCAGATACGCAGTATTTT.

This clone appeared once. V usage is TRBV18 and J usage is TRBJ2-3; D possibly corresponds to TRBD2 (5 bases). V lost 3 bases and J lost 0, with 25 bases in between. The CDR3 has 20 amino acids. Germline lookup yields CDR1 KGHSH and CDR2 LQKENI. The CDR3 sequence: CASSPSRVLLRDSSTDTQYF. CDR3 nucleotide sequence: TGTGCCAGCTCACCTTCGCGGGTTCTCCTTCGAGACTCTAGCACAGATACGCAGTATTTT.

The chain combines TRBV6-6 with TRBJ1-3, with a possible D match to TRBD1 (5 bases). The CDR3 length is 14 residues. V was clipped by 7 bases and J by 0 bases, with 10 bases between them. Germline V gene data show CDR1 as MNHNY and CDR2 as SVGAGI (reference sequence). The CDR3, as DNA: TGTGCCAGCAAGGACGGGACCTCTGGAAACACCATATATTTT. Amino acids: CASKDGTSGNTIYF.

This clone has only a few counts. This chain connects TRBV27 to TRBJ1-1; D perhaps matches TRBD1 (5 bases). Germline lookup yields CDR1 MNHEY and CDR2 SMNVEV (reference sequence). Trimming took off 6 bases at V and 5 bases at J, with 13 bases between the two ends. The CDR3 totals 13 residues. The CDR3 region is CASRLGGGTEAFF. The CDR3, as DNA: TGTGCCAGCAGGCTGGGGGGAGGTACTGAAGCTTTCTTT.

On this clone: Other DNA sequences in this specimen translate into the identical CDR3. V usage is TRBV9 and J usage is TRBJ2-1; 9 nucleotides match TRBD2. Trimming removed 4 bases from V and 4 bases from J; junction bases left unmatched: 6. CDR3 length: 15 amino acids. Germline CDR1 and CDR2: SGDLS and YYNGEE. The CDR3 DNA follows: TGTGCCAGCAGCACGGGACTAGCAGAGTACAATGAGCAGTTCTTC. Amino acids: CASSTGLAEYNEQFF.

The V and J genes are TRBV14 and TRBJ1-1; TRBD1 might be the D (6 bases). The length of the CDR3 is 14 residues. Germline V gene data show CDR1 as SGHDN and CDR2 as FVKESK. V was clipped by 4 bases and J by 1 base, with 10 bases between them. The CDR3 DNA follows: TGTGCCAGCAGCCCCGGAGGGGGGAACACTGAAGCTTTCTTT. Translation: CASSPGGGNTEAFF.